Here is one T cell receptor (beta chain) with its context. Its antigen is unidentified. The data originate from a study of cytomegalovirus exposure and HLA in healthy donors. Primers: 60 Vbeta forward and 13 Jbeta reverse. TCRdb keeps only in-frame clones here, not all; method: immunoSEQ multiplex PCR. Of 70,000 to 95,000 clones listed, 60% to 80% are singletons. The study, taken as a whole, reports: TCR sequences were mostly rare, though some public TCRs occurred in many donors.

V dropped 5 bases and J dropped 5; count of bases not matched to a gene: 9. CDR1 MNHNS and CDR2 SASEGT come from the germline V gene. The CDR3 extends over 14 amino acids. Sequenced material: PBMCs. This TCR was sampled from a man over 45 in good health and CMV-seronegative. V and J are TRBV6-1 and TRBJ2-7; 7 positions match TRBD1. The CDR3 here is CASSPTGARNEQYF. CDR3 in DNA: TGTGCCAGCAGTCCCACAGGGGCGCGGAACGAGCAGTACTTC.